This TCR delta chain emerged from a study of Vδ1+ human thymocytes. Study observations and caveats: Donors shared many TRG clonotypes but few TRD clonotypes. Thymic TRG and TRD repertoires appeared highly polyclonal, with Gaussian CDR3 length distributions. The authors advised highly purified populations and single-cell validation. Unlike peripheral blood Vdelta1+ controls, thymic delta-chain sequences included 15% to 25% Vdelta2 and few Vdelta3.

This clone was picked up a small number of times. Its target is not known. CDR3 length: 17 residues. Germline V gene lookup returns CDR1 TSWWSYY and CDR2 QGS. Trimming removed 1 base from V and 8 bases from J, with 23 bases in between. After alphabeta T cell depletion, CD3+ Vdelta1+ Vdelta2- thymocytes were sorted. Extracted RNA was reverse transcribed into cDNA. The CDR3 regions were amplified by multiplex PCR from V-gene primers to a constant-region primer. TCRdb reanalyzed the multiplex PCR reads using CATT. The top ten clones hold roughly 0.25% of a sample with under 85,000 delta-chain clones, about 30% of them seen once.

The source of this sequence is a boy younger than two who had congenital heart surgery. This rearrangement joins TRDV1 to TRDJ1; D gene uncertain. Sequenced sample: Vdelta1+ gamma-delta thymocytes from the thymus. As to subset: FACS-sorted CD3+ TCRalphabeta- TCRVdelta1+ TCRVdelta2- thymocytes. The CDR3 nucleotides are TGTGCTCTTGGGGAACGTGGTCTGACCGAGCTGGAAAGCAAACTCATCTTT. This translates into CALGERGLTELESKLIF.